This passage covers 22 T cell receptor beta chains from one sample sequenced in a study of cytomegalovirus exposure and HLA in healthy donors (dated by TCRdb to 2016 to 2017). Receptor libraries were prepared by the immunoSEQ multiplex PCR assay. For the multiplex PCR, a mixture combining 60 forward primers for TCR Vbeta segments and 13 reverse primers for TCR Jbeta segments was used. Imported from immuneACCESS, the table was reduced by TCRdb to in-frame sequences with V and J called. These copies leave out some clones; in studies compared against another copy, an unresolved V gene accounts for under half, and the cause of the remainder is not known. Present in this sample are 200,000 or so clones, approximately 80% of which were seen just once. About 1.4% of the sample belongs to the ten largest clones. The sequencing sample was made of PBMCs. The receptors were sampled from a girl under 18 in good health and CMV-seronegative.

This chain uses TRBV18 with TRBJ2-1; TRBD2 aligns across 10 bases. The J segment lost 1 base and the V segment lost 2 bases, leaving 2 bases of the junction unmatched. Per germline, CDR1 KGHSH and CDR2 LQKENI. There are 16 residues in the CDR3. The chain's CDR3 is CASSPASGGSYNEQFF. The CDR3 coding sequence is TGTGCCAGCTCACCAGCTAGCGGGGGTTCCTACAATGAGCAGTTCTTC.

The V and J genes are TRBV28 and TRBJ2-7; a weak D match, TRBD2 (6 bases). Trimming stripped 6 bases from V and 4 bases from J, with 13 bases between. CDR3 length: 13 amino acids. Germline loops: CDR1 MDHEN, CDR2 SYDVKM. In nucleotides, the CDR3 is TGTGCCAGCAGAGGGGCGGGGATATACGAGCAGTACTTC. This sequence encodes CASRGAGIYEQYF.

The chain uses TRBV28 and TRBJ2-7; TRBD1 might be the D (6 bases). V was trimmed by 8 bases and J by 0 bases, leaving 20 bases between them. The germline V gene has CDR1 MDHEN and CDR2 SYDVKM. CDR3 length: 16 residues. The CDR3: CASGEPGTRRSYEQYF. The DNA for the CDR3 is TGTGCCAGCGGGGAACCAGGGACACGCCGCTCCTACGAGCAGTACTTC. Complete variable domain (other parts from reference TRBV28 and TRBJ2-7): DVKVTQSSRYLVKRTGEKVFLECVQDMDHENMFWYRQDPGLGLRLIYFSYDVKMKEKGDIPEGYSVSREKKERFSLILESASTNQTSMYLCASGEPGTRRSYEQYFGPGTRLTVT.

The V gene is TRBV5-1, the J gene TRBJ2-3, with 8 bases identical to TRBD1. V lost 3 bases to trimming and J lost 4 bases; unmatched junction nucleotides: 4. This CDR3 comprises 14 residues. Germline CDR1 SGHRS, CDR2 YFSETQ. CDR3 residues: CASSSSTGADTQYF. The CDR3 nucleotides read TGCGCCAGCAGCTCCTCGACAGGGGCAGATACGCAGTATTTT.

The chain employs TRBV11-2 and TRBJ2-3; 9 nucleotides line up with TRBD2. V lost 7 bases and J lost 1; bases outside the gene matches: 12. This CDR3 is 17 amino acids long. CDR1 and CDR2 (germline): SGHAT, FQNNGV. This chain's CDR3 is CASTSGGLGVGTDTQYF. Written as DNA, the CDR3 is TGTGCCAGCACCAGCGGGGGGCTAGGAGTGGGCACAGATACGCAGTATTTT.

J is TRBJ2-7 and V is TRBV5-5, with 12 bases that match TRBD1. There are 14 residues in the CDR3. J gave up 7 bases and V 3 bases, and 5 bases lay outside the gene matches. From germline, CDR1 is SGHKS and CDR2 YYEKEE (reference sequence). CDR3: CASSWGQGAGEQYF. DNA for the CDR3: TGTGCCAGCAGCTGGGGACAGGGGGCAGGTGAGCAGTACTTC.

The gene calls are TRBV5-1 and TRBJ2-3, with D perhaps matching TRBD1 (5 bases). The CDR3 sequence is 14 residues long. Germline loops: CDR1 SGHRS, CDR2 YFSETQ. V was pared by 4 bases and J by 5 bases, with 14 bases between. In DNA form, the CDR3 reads TGCGCCAGCAGCCCAGCGACGACAGTAGATACGCAGTATTTT. Protein sequence: CASSPATTVDTQYF.

The CDR3 protein is CASSDDRTNYGYTF. The CDR3 DNA reads TGTGCCAGCAGTGACGACAGAACTAACTATGGCTACACCTTC. V and J are TRBV6-5 and TRBJ1-2; D may be TRBD1 (5 bases). CDR1 MNHEY and CDR2 SVGAGI come from the germline V gene. This CDR3 contains 14 residues. With 5 bases removed from V and 0 bases from J, the gap between germline ends came to 10 bases.

This clone has only a few counts. CDR3 DNA: TGTGCCAGTAGTATCGGTCGGGGACAGGGGTTTATTGGCTACACCTTC. Its translation is CASSIGRGQGFIGYTF. V gene TRBV19 combines with J gene TRBJ1-2, with 10 bases matching TRBD1. Germline V gene data show CDR1 as LNHDA and CDR2 as SQIVND (reference sequence). The CDR3 totals 16 residues. Unmatched junction bases numbered 11, after V lost 3 bases and J lost 7 bases.

The chain joins TRBV28 to TRBJ2-3; the D gene is possibly TRBD1 (6 bases). The CDR3 is 16 amino acids. Per germline, CDR1 MDHEN and CDR2 SYDVKM. Deletions cut 2 bases from V and 0 bases from J, with 12 bases between. The CDR3 reads CASSLPRDKSTDTQYF. CDR3 DNA sequence: TGTGCCAGCAGTTTACCCCGGGACAAAAGCACAGATACGCAGTATTTT. The full variable domain, its missing parts supplied by reference TRBV28 and TRBJ2-3, is DVKVTQSSRYLVKRTGEKVFLECVQDMDHENMFWYRQDPGLGLRLIYFSYDVKMKEKGDIPEGYSVSREKKERFSLILESASTNQTSMYLCASSLPRDKSTDTQYFGPGTRLTVL.

The genes are TRBV14 and TRBJ2-1; the match to TRBD2 covers 7 bases. J gave up 4 bases and V 0 bases, and 15 bases lay outside the gene matches. The CDR3 extends over 19 amino acids. Germline assignment: CDR1 SGHDN and CDR2 FVKESK. The DNA for the CDR3 is TGTGCCAGCAGCCAAGATCCCTACGGCGGGAGCTCTTTATACAATGAGCAGTTCTTC. This codes for CASSQDPYGGSSLYNEQFF.

A single count supports this clone. This chain connects TRBV25-1 to TRBJ1-6, with TRBD1 as a possible D gene (5 bases). CDR3 length equals 15 residues. The V end lost 0 bases, the J end lost 7 bases, and 10 bases lay between the germline ends. Germline loops: CDR1 MGHDK, CDR2 SYGVNS. For the CDR3, the DNA is TGTGCCAGCAGTGAATATGGGGCCTGGAATTCACCCCTCCACTTT. This codes for CASSEYGAWNSPLHF.

This clone was counted only a few times. This chain connects TRBV27 to TRBJ1-1, with 8 bases that match TRBD1. Germline values: CDR1 MNHEY, CDR2 SMNVEV (reference sequence). The junction had 9 bases not matched to a gene; V was cut back by 5 bases and J by 13 bases. CDR3 length: 12 residues. The CDR3, as DNA: TGTGCCAGCAGTGACCGGACAGGGAGTGGTTTCTTT. Translated: CASSDRTGSGFF.

The chain has TRBV30 and TRBJ1-1; no clear D. The CDR3 has 15 amino acids. Germline V CDR1 and CDR2: GTSNPN, SVGIG (reference sequence). V shed 0 bases and J shed 0 bases, with 11 bases lying between them. CDR3 bases: TGTGCCTGGAGTGTACAGAGTCAAATGAACACTGAAGCTTTCTTT. Its translation: CAWSVQSQMNTEAFF.

The chain is built from TRBV9 and TRBJ2-7; D ambiguous. There are 15 residues in the CDR3. Germline CDR1 is SGDLS and CDR2 is YYNGEE. V dropped 4 bases and J dropped 4 bases, with 18 bases sitting between them. As DNA, the CDR3 is TGTGCCAGCAGCCCCACGCCTAGAGTCCCTTACGAGCAGTACTTC. Translating it yields CASSPTPRVPYEQYF.

This chain uses TRBV18 with TRBJ1-4; 8 nucleotides match TRBD1. Germline V lookup: CDR1 KGHSH, CDR2 LQKENI. The trim removed 4 bases at V and 3 bases at J, leaving 10 bases unmatched. CDR3 length: 17 residues. The CDR3 nucleotides read TGTGCCAGCTCACTAACAACAACAGGGGGTCCTAATGAAAAACTGTTTTTT. It codes for CASSLTTTGGPNEKLFF.

The chain is built from TRBV6-5 and TRBJ2-5; D is perhaps TRBD2 (9 bases). Between the trimmed V and J ends, which lost 5 bases and 4 bases, there was a span of 17 bases. Germline V gene sequence: CDR1 MNHEY, CDR2 SVGAGI. The CDR3 is 15 amino acids. DNA of the CDR3: TGTGCCAGCAGTCAGGGGGCGCGGGGGGGAGAGACCCAGTACTTC. Translating gives CASSQGARGGETQYF.

The chain links TRBV30 to TRBJ1-3, with no clear D. Germline assignment: CDR1 GTSNPN and CDR2 SVGIG (reference sequence). The CDR3 covers 13 residues. The ends were cut back, 0 bases at V and 7 bases at J, with 10 bases in the middle. The CDR3, as DNA: TGTGCCTGGAGTGTATATTCGGGGAACACCATATATTTT. Encoded protein: CAWSVYSGNTIYF.

This chain uses TRBV27 with TRBJ2-7; 12 positions match TRBD1. Looked up from germline, CDR1 is MNHEY and CDR2 is SMNVEV (reference sequence). The V and J ends lost 3 bases and 4 bases, in that order; junction bases with no gene match: 22. The CDR3 loop spans 21 amino acids. The CDR3 is CASSFSRRGTGGFLFPYEQYF. The CDR3, as DNA: TGTGCCAGCAGTTTTTCAAGGAGGGGGACAGGGGGCTTTTTATTCCCGTACGAGCAGTACTTC.

This chain joins TRBV27 and TRBJ1-6; the D is unclear. The CDR3 contains 16 residues. Deletions cut 2 bases from V and 5 bases from J, with 13 bases between. Germline CDR1 and CDR2: MNHEY and SMNVEV (reference sequence). The CDR3 region has the DNA TGTGCCAGCAGTTTAGGGTCGGGGTTGGATAATTCACCCCTCCACTTT. Residues: CASSLGSGLDNSPLHF.

This sequence joins TRBV28 and TRBJ1-5; 10 bases are shared with TRBD1. CDR3 length equals 18 residues. The trim removed 4 bases at V and 7 bases at J, leaving 16 bases unmatched. Germline lookup yields CDR1 MDHEN and CDR2 SYDVKM. In DNA, the CDR3 is TGTGCCAGCAGTTCCATCACCCCGGGACAGGGGATTCACCAGCCCCAGCATTTT. Protein: CASSSITPGQGIHQPQHF.

This clone was detected once. The chain recombines TRBV7-3 with TRBJ2-5; 8 positions match TRBD1. The CDR3 loop spans 15 amino acids. The germline gives CDR1 SGHTA, CDR2 FQGTGA. The J segment lost 4 bases and the V segment lost 5 bases, leaving 9 bases of the junction unmatched. CDR3 sequence: CASSQAGGAGETQYF. DNA of the CDR3: TGTGCCAGCAGCCAAGCAGGGGGCGCGGGAGAGACCCAGTACTTC.